This entry features one TCR beta chain sequence. Its matching antigen is unknown. The sample is drawn from a study of cytomegalovirus exposure and HLA in healthy donors. Study-wide results and limits: In a later analysis, TCR beta V- and J-gene trimming showed a link to a missense DCLRE1C variant. The majority of TCR sequences were rare, yet some public TCRs appeared in many donors.

Sampled while nominally healthy, donors likely had unrecorded immune exposures. The V gene's germline CDR1 is MNHNS and CDR2 SASEGT. The length of the CDR3 is 15 residues. V was shortened by 2 bases and J by 4 bases, with 12 bases between the two germline ends. The PCR contained 60 Vbeta and 13 Jbeta primers. TCRdb's table, derived via immunoSEQ multiplex PCR, lists solely in-frame clones and lacks some. The table includes 90,000 to 120,000 clones, under 80% detected once. The sample consisted of PBMCs. This clonotype was sampled from a woman aged 40 to 55 in good health and CMV-seropositive. This chain uses TRBV6-1 with TRBJ1-3; tentative D call: TRBD1 (6 bases). DNA for the CDR3: TGTGCCAGCAGTGAACGGTGGGGGCTAGGAAACACCATATATTTT. Translation: CASSERWGLGNTIYF.